Shown below are 29 T cell receptor beta chains from a single sample sequenced in a study of shared T cell receptors in the human thymus. TCRdb keeps only in-frame clones here, not all; method: immunoSEQ multiplex PCR. This repertoire shows approximately 400,000 clones, 95% found once; its top ten account for 0.02%. The sample comprised thymocytes. These receptors were taken from a human donor.

The V gene is TRBV21-1, the J gene TRBJ2-3. TRBV21-1 is annotated as a pseudogene. The CDR3 has 19 amino acids. CDR3 nucleotides: TGTGCCAGCAGCAAAGTGTGCGTACAAAAGGTGAAGAAGTCAGATACGCAGTATTTT. Residues: CASSKVCVQKVKKSDTQYF.

The gene calls are TRBV19 and TRBJ2-7; tentatively, D is TRBD2 (5 bases). From germline, CDR1 is LNHDA and CDR2 SQIVND (reference sequence). The V gene lost 4 bases and the J gene lost 2 bases, with 6 bases spanning the gap. The CDR3 contains 12 residues. CDR3 sequence (DNA): TGTGCCAGTAGTACGGAGGCCTACGAGCAGTACTTC. Translated, it gives CASSTEAYEQYF.

This chain uses TRBV28 with TRBJ2-7; tentative D call: TRBD2 (6 bases). CDR3 length: 14 amino acids. Germline lookup yields CDR1 MDHEN and CDR2 SYDVKM. Deletions cut 7 bases from V and 2 bases from J, with 15 bases between. Written as DNA, the CDR3 is TGTGCCAGCACCCCTGGTAGCGGAACCTACGAGCAGTACTTC. Translation gives CASTPGSGTYEQYF.

The chain couples TRBV7-9 to TRBJ2-2, with unresolved D. This CDR3 has 15 amino acids. Germline CDR1 is SEHNR and CDR2 is FQNEAQ (reference sequence). Trimming took off 5 bases at V and 4 bases at J, with 14 bases between the two ends. CDR3 DNA: TGTGCCAGCAGCCCGCCGGTCCATCGCACCGGGGAGCTGTTTTTT. Its protein product is CASSPPVHRTGELFF.

The rearrangement uses TRBV30 and TRBJ1-4, with D perhaps matching TRBD1 (5 bases). This CDR3 has 16 amino acids. V lost 4 bases, J lost 0 bases, and 15 bases lay in between. Germline V lookup: CDR1 GTSNPN, CDR2 SVGIG (reference sequence). CDR3 DNA: TGTGCCTGGACCCCTCGACGGGACTCAACTAATGAAAAACTGTTTTTT. Its protein product is CAWTPRRDSTNEKLFF. The whole variable domain, remainder taken from reference TRBV30 and TRBJ1-4, is SQTIHQWPATLVQPVGSPLSLECTVEGTSNPNLYWYRQAAGRGLQLLFYSVGIGQISSEVPQNLSASRPQDRQFILSSKKLLLSDSGFYLCAWTPRRDSTNEKLFFGSGTQLSVL.

This clone was observed a single time. The V gene is TRBV28, the J gene TRBJ1-2; D remains ambiguous. V was shortened by 3 bases and J by 6 bases, with 8 bases between the two germline ends. CDR1 MDHEN and CDR2 SYDVKM come from the germline V gene. The CDR3 extends over 12 amino acids. CDR3 nucleotide sequence: TGTGCCAGCAGTTTTTCACCTGATGGCTACACCTTC. It is translated as CASSFSPDGYTF.

This clone came up once. The chain carries TRBV18 and TRBJ1-1; 7 bases line up with TRBD1. The length of the CDR3 is 14 residues. Germline assignment: CDR1 KGHSH and CDR2 LQKENI. After removal of 3 bases from V and 4 bases from J, the junction contained 5 bases not matched to a gene. The CDR3 sequence is CASSPRRGATEAFF. The CDR3 DNA follows: TGTGCCAGCTCACCCCGCAGGGGGGCCACTGAAGCTTTCTTT.

This clone was found once. This chain joins TRBV18 and TRBJ2-4; maybe TRBD2 (6 bases). This CDR3 is 16 amino acids long. V lost 0 bases, J lost 8 bases, and 17 bases lay in between. Per the germline V gene, CDR1 is KGHSH and CDR2 is LQKENI. The CDR3, as DNA: TGTGCCAGCTCACCACCGGTGGGGGAGGAGGATGACATTCAGTACTTC. Amino acid sequence: CASSPPVGEEDDIQYF.

The gene calls are TRBV10-3 and TRBJ2-7, with no clear D. This CDR3 region has 13 residues. The germline gives CDR1 ENHRY, CDR2 SYGVKD. Deletions cut 11 bases from V and 1 base from J, with 15 bases between. The CDR3 region is CASEDGSSYEQYF. The CDR3 bases are TGTGCCTCCGAGGACGGCTCATCCTACGAGCAGTACTTC.

The genes are TRBV27 and TRBJ1-1, with 7 bases matching TRBD1. Germline V lookup: CDR1 MNHEY, CDR2 SMNVEV (reference sequence). The J segment lost 0 bases and the V segment lost 4 bases, leaving 8 bases of the junction unmatched. This CDR3 has 16 amino acids. CDR3 loop: CASSSTKGALNTEAFF. DNA of the CDR3: TGTGCCAGCAGTTCAACTAAGGGGGCTTTGAACACTGAAGCTTTCTTT.

The chain combines TRBV6-1 with TRBJ1-1; D remains unclear. This CDR3 spans 14 amino acids. Per the germline V gene, CDR1 is MNHNS and CDR2 is SASEGT. The V end lost 1 base, the J end lost 4 bases, and 10 bases lay between the germline ends. CDR3 DNA sequence: TGTGCCAGCAGTGAAGAGAGTTCGTCCACTGAAGCTTTCTTT. Protein product: CASSEESSSTEAFF.

The V call is TRBV27, the J call TRBJ1-1; TRBD1 might be the D (5 bases). V shed 3 bases and J shed 1 base, with 12 bases lying between them. Germline CDR1 is MNHEY and CDR2 is SMNVEV (reference sequence). The CDR3 extends over 15 amino acids. The CDR3 DNA reads TGTGCCAGCAGTTTCGAGGGGCGCGGGAACACTGAAGCTTTCTTT. Encoded protein: CASSFEGRGNTEAFF.

The rearrangement joins TRBV5-4 to TRBJ2-7, with D possibly TRBD1 on 6 matching bases. Germline CDR1 and CDR2: SGHNT and YYREEE (reference sequence). The CDR3 consists of 16 residues. Trimming removed 2 bases from V and 2 bases from J, with 17 bases in between. The DNA of the CDR3 is TGTGCCAGCAGCTTCCAACGAGGGACATCACCCTACGAGCAGTACTTC. It yields the protein CASSFQRGTSPYEQYF.

The chain combines TRBV2 with TRBJ2-7, with 7 bases fitting TRBD2. Germline V CDR1 and CDR2: SNHLY, FYNNEI. The CDR3 has 14 residues. J gave up 5 bases and V 2 bases, and 6 bases lay outside the gene matches. For the CDR3, the DNA is TGTGCCAGCAGTGAAAGGGCTAGCGGCGACGAGCAGTACTTC. It yields the protein CASSERASGDEQYF.

This clone was found once. V gene TRBV28 combines with J gene TRBJ1-2; D ambiguous. CDR1 MDHEN and CDR2 SYDVKM come from the germline V gene. V was clipped by 1 base and J by 8 bases, with 8 bases between them. The CDR3 extends over 12 amino acids. The CDR3 is CASSLLKRGYTF. The CDR3 region has the DNA TGTGCCAGCAGTTTATTAAAAAGAGGCTACACCTTC.

This clone was counted a single time. V is TRBV29-1 and J is TRBJ2-1; TRBD2 is a possible D gene (5 bases). The V end lost 5 bases, the J end lost 5 bases, and 16 bases lay between the germline ends. Germline assignment: CDR1 SQVTM and CDR2 ANQGSEA. This CDR3 has 14 amino acids. The CDR3 DNA follows: TGCAGCGTTCCTCCGGAGGCAGGCGACAATGAGCAGTTCTTC. Translated, it gives CSVPPEAGDNEQFF.

This sequence joins TRBV28 and TRBJ1-5, with no clear D. This CDR3 is 16 amino acids long. V was trimmed by 5 bases and J by 4 bases, leaving 18 bases between them. The germline CDR1 and CDR2 sequences are MDHEN and SYDVKM. The chain's CDR3 is CASSPPRHNGNQPQHF. The CDR3 nucleotides read TGTGCCAGCAGTCCGCCGAGGCATAACGGGAATCAGCCCCAGCATTTT.

V and J are TRBV28 and TRBJ1-1; D remains unclear. The CDR3 runs to 14 residues. V dropped 6 bases and J dropped 4 bases, with 15 bases sitting between them. Per germline, CDR1 MDHEN and CDR2 SYDVKM. The CDR3, as DNA: TGTGCCAGCAGCCCGGACCTTCATGGCACTGAAGCTTTCTTT. It yields the protein CASSPDLHGTEAFF.

The rearrangement joins TRBV9 to TRBJ2-1; no reliable D call. The CDR3 spans 11 residues. Germline V gene sequence: CDR1 SGDLS, CDR2 YYNGEE. Trimming shortened V by 3 bases and J by 6 bases, and 4 bases separated the two germline ends. The CDR3 nucleotides are TGTGCCAGCAGCGCCTCCAATGAGCAGTTCTTC. Its translation: CASSASNEQFF.

This clone was detected only once. As DNA, the CDR3 is TGTGCCAGCAGGAAGTTGACAGGGGATGGCTACACCTTC. It specifies CASRKLTGDGYTF. The genes are TRBV6-5 and TRBJ1-2, with 8 bases that match TRBD1. This CDR3 has 13 amino acids. Germline CDR1 is MNHEY and CDR2 is SVGAGI. V lost 6 bases, J lost 6 bases, and 6 bases stayed unmatched.

CDR3: CSVEGRGDTEAFF. CDR3 nucleotides: TGCAGCGTTGAGGGCAGAGGGGACACTGAAGCTTTCTTT. This rearrangement joins TRBV29-1 to TRBJ1-1; weak D call: TRBD1 (5 bases). Trimming stripped 3 bases from V and 3 bases from J, with 11 bases between. This CDR3 region has 13 residues. Germline V gene sequence: CDR1 SQVTM, CDR2 ANQGSEA.

The rearrangement joins TRBV5-1 to TRBJ2-3; 13 bases are shared with TRBD2. The V gene end was trimmed by 4 bases and the J gene end by 3 bases; junction bases not matched to a gene: 5. This CDR3 has 16 amino acids. The germline V gene has CDR1 SGHRS and CDR2 YFSETQ. The CDR3 nucleotides are TGCGCCAGCAGCACCCGGACTAGCGGGAGTACAGATACGCAGTATTTT. Translated: CASSTRTSGSTDTQYF.

CDR3 amino acids: CASRGVPGLNYEQYF. In DNA form, the CDR3 reads TGTGCCAGCAGGGGAGTCCCAGGCCTTAACTACGAGCAGTACTTC. The rearrangement joins TRBV6-6 to TRBJ2-7; tentatively, D is TRBD2 (5 bases). Germline V gives CDR1 MNHNY, CDR2 SVGAGI (reference sequence). The CDR3 loop spans 15 amino acids. The ends were cut back, 6 bases at V and 3 bases at J, with 18 bases in the middle.

The chain carries TRBV10-2 and TRBJ2-1, with D uncertain. Trimming removed 2 bases from V and 4 bases from J, with 9 bases in between. Germline V gene data show CDR1 as WSHSY and CDR2 as SAAADI. The CDR3 covers 14 residues. CDR3 nucleotides: TGCGCCAGCAGTGAGGCTATCGGGTACAATGAGCAGTTCTTC. Translating gives CASSEAIGYNEQFF.

The rearrangement links TRBV28 to TRBJ2-1; TRBD1 is a possible D gene (5 bases). The ends were cut back, 8 bases at V and 0 bases at J, with 17 bases in the middle. The germline gives CDR1 MDHEN, CDR2 SYDVKM. CDR3 size: 16 residues. The CDR3 DNA sequence: TGTGCCAGCTTCAAGACAGTCGCGAGCTCCTACAATGAGCAGTTCTTC. It is translated as CASFKTVASSYNEQFF.

The chain has TRBV27 and TRBJ2-5, with D possibly TRBD1 on 6 matching bases. The CDR3 has 14 residues. Germline V gene data show CDR1 as MNHEY and CDR2 as SMNVEV (reference sequence). Trimming pared 3 bases from V and 7 bases from J, leaving 15 bases between. The CDR3 loop is CASSLGTLRGTQYF. The CDR3 coding sequence is TGTGCCAGCAGTTTGGGGACGCTCAGGGGGACCCAGTACTTC.

The chain links TRBV18 to TRBJ2-1; D gene ambiguous. There are 12 residues in the CDR3. Per germline, CDR1 KGHSH and CDR2 LQKENI. V lost 10 bases, J lost 4 bases, and 11 bases lay in between. In DNA form, the CDR3 reads TGTGCCACCGGCAGTTGGTACAATGAGCAGTTCTTC. Amino acid sequence: CATGSWYNEQFF.

The chain has TRBV18 and TRBJ2-1; 7 bases align to TRBD1. Germline CDR1 reads KGHSH; CDR2 reads LQKENI. V dropped 5 bases and J dropped 5; count of bases not matched to a gene: 12. This CDR3 comprises 16 residues. The CDR3 DNA reads as TGTGCCAGCTCAACCCGCCAGGGGGAAATCAACAATGAGCAGTTCTTC. Translation: CASSTRQGEINNEQFF.

The chain links TRBV28 to TRBJ2-7; TRBD1 aligns across 9 bases. CDR1 is MDHEN and CDR2 is SYDVKM in the germline V gene. CDR3 length: 15 residues. V was pared by 4 bases and J by 4 bases, with 8 bases of the junction left unmatched. This chain's CDR3 is CASSWGGTGPYEQYF. For the CDR3, the DNA is TGTGCCAGCAGTTGGGGGGGGACAGGGCCATACGAGCAGTACTTC.